The rows below give T cell receptor beta chains drawn from one sample of a study of tumor and adjacent non-tumor tissue in lung cancer. One entry per CDR3 protein, called by TCRdb with MiXCR from the multiplex PCR reads. The sample contains under 45,000 distinct CDR3 sequences, approximately 61% of which appear only once. What was sequenced was distant non-tumor lung tissue. These receptor sequences come from a man aged 45 to 65 with non-small cell lung cancer. Both conserved end residues are part of each CDR3. The D gene is left open where the match is weak. Clone sizes are given selectively: once, few, many, or a class where the clone is expanded.

j_call | v_call | clone_size | d_call | cdr3_nt | cdr3_aa
TRBJ1-6 | TRBV4-1 | NA | NA | TGCGATAGCAGCCAAGACGGACGGGGCAATTCACCCCTCCACTTT | CDSSQDGRGNSPLHF
TRBJ2-1 | TRBV11-2 | NA | TRBD2 | TGTGCCAACAGCTTAGAGGGTAGCGGGTGGGTGCAGTTCTTC | CANSLEGSGWVQFF
TRBJ2-5 | TRBV6-2/TRBV6-3 | NA | TRBD2 | TGTGCCAGCAGTTCGGGGACTAGCGGGAGGTCCCGCGAGACCCGGTACTTC | CASSSGTSGRSRETRYF
TRBJ2-5 | TRBV5-4 | many | NA | TGTGCCAGCAGGGCCCCAGGTCAAGAGACCCAGTACTTC | CASRAPGQETQYF
TRBJ2-3 | TRBV20-1 | NA | NA | TGCAGTACTAGGGAGACTAGTAGCCCAGATACACAGTATTTT | CSTRETSSPDTQYF
TRBJ2-5 | TRBV11-2 | NA | NA | TGTGCCAGCATCTTAGTGGTCGTAGAGACCCAGTACTTC | CASILVVVETQYF
TRBJ2-7 | TRBV5-1 | many | NA | TGCGCCAGCAGCACAGGGACTACAAGCTCCTACGAGCAGTACTTC | CASSTGTTSSYEQYF
TRBJ2-2 | TRBV11-2 | NA | NA | TGTGCCAACGGCACATCTCGACATGGGGCGAGCACCGGGGTGCTGTTTTTT | CANGTSRHGASTGVLFF
TRBJ2-1 | TRBV19 | NA | NA | TGTGCCAGTAGTACAGGGTCGAGGTCCTACAATGAGCAGTTCTTC | CASSTGSRSYNEQFF
TRBJ2-3 | TRBV11-2 | few | TRBD2 | TGTGCCAGCAGCTTATGGGCGGGAGATCAGGAAGATACGCAGTATTTT | CASSLWAGDQEDTQYF
TRBJ2-6 | TRBV10-3 | NA | NA | TGTGCCATCAGCCTGAACAGGGCTGAGGCCAACGTCCTGACTTTC | CAISLNRAEANVLTF
TRBJ2-2 | TRBV30 | NA | TRBD1 | TGTGCCTGGGCCGGGACAGCGAACACCGGGGAGCTGTTTTTT | CAWAGTANTGELFF
TRBJ1-1 | TRBV30 | NA | TRBD1 | TGTGCCTGGAGTGGGTGGATGACAGGGGTGATCACTGAAGCTTTCTTT | CAWSGWMTGVITEAFF
TRBJ1-3 | TRBV11-2 | NA | NA | TGTCTCAGCAGCTTAGGAGGAAACACCATATATTTT | CLSSLGGNTIYF
TRBJ1-1 | TRBV29-1 | NA | NA | TGCAGTGTCGAGGAGGCATCGAACACTGAAGCTTTCTTT | CSVEEASNTEAFF
TRBJ1-2 | TRBV29-1 | many | NA | TGCAGCGTTGAGGCCAAGCCATATGGCTACACCTTC | CSVEAKPYGYTF
TRBJ1-4 | TRBV30 | once | TRBD1 | TGTGCCCGGAGTAGCGGGACAGGGGATGAAAAACAGTTTTTT | CARSSGTGDEKQFF
TRBJ2-3 | TRBV10-3 | many | TRBD2 | TGTGCCATCAGTTCTAGCGGGACCACAGATACGCAGTATTTT | CAISSSGTTDTQYF
TRBJ2-1 | TRBV15 | once | TRBD2 | TGTGCCACCAGTGGAGCTGCGGGAGAAGTGAATGAGCAGTTCTTC | CATSGAAGEVNEQFF
TRBJ2-5 | TRBV10-3 | many | TRBD2 | TGTGCCATCAGTGATCCCCAGGGAGGGCGGGAGACCCAGTACTTC | CAISDPQGGRETQYF
TRBJ2-7 | TRBV29-1 | NA | TRBD1 | TGCAGCGTCGACGATCCGTTACAGGGGATCCTCGAGCTGTACTTC | CSVDDPLQGILELYF
TRBJ1-2 | TRBV4-2 | NA | NA | TGTGCCAGCGGCCAAGGGAGACAGGATCAAGTGGGCTATGGCTACACCTTC | CASGQGRQDQVGYGYTF
TRBJ1-2 | TRBV4-1 | NA | NA | TGCCCCAGCAACCAAGTTTCACCGTACTACGGCTACACCTTC | CPSNQVSPYYGYTF
TRBJ2-2 | TRBV7-9 | NA | TRBD1 | TGTGCCAGCAGCGACACAGGGGGTAACACCGGGGAGCTGTGTTTT | CASSDTGGNTGELCF
TRBJ1-1 | TRBV10-2 | many | NA | TGCGCCAGCAGTTGGGACACCAGAAACACTGAAGCTTTCTTT | CASSWDTRNTEAFF
TRBJ1-6 | TRBV6-6 | NA | NA | TGTGCCAGCAGTTACGATGAGACGAGCTCCTATAATTCACTCCTACAGTTT | CASSYDETSSYNSLLQF
TRBJ2-6 | TRBV6-5 | many | NA | TGTGCCAGCAGTCGGATCTCTGGGGCCAACGTCCTGACTTTC | CASSRISGANVLTF
TRBJ1-2 | TRBV20-1 | NA | NA | TGCAGTGCTAGAGCTGAGGGGGACTATGGCTACACCTTC | CSARAEGDYGYTF
TRBJ2-3 | TRBV2 | NA | NA | TGTGCCAGCAGTTCCATAATACGATGGGATACGCAGTATTTT | CASSSIIRWDTQYF
TRBJ1-2 | TRBV11-2 | NA | NA | TGTGCCGGCATACGAGGGGGTGGGGTATCTAACTATGGCTACACATTC | CAGIRGGGVSNYGYTF
TRBJ1-4 | TRBV6-1 | NA | NA | TGTGTCAGCACTCATGTTTATACGGACGTTTATGAAAAACTGTTTTTT | CVSTHVYTDVYEKLFF
TRBJ2-1 | TRBV28 | many | NA | TGTGCCAGCAGTTACACAGAGAGCTCCTACAATGAGCAGTTCTTC | CASSYTESSYNEQFF
TRBJ2-2 | TRBV10-1 | NA | NA | TGCGCCAGCAGTGGAGGAATGAACACCGGGGAGTTGTTTTTC | CASSGGMNTGELFF
TRBJ2-7 | TRBV4-1 | NA | NA | TGCGCCAGCAGCCCTACCTTAAGGGCACCAAGAGGAGAGTACTTC | CASSPTLRAPRGEYF
TRBJ2-1 | TRBV30 | NA | TRBD1 | TGTGCCTGTAGTGTACGGGACAGGGGGCTCTACAATGAGCAGTTCTTC | CACSVRDRGLYNEQFF